The T cell receptor beta chain under discussion was sequenced for a study of identifying expanded T cells in peripheral blood. Study conclusions and caveats: Clone count variance between roughly two-week samples rose with total template count. Over approximately two and four weeks, about 17 and 20 clones changed, versus roughly 1.1 between replicates.

Using immunoSEQ multiplex PCR, the repertoire was profiled, and TCRdb retains in-frame clones only, with some absent. This sample has some 120,000 clones, with roughly 80% found just once. A note on this clone: Its specificity is unknown.

The CDR3 is 13 amino acids. Trimming shortened V by 4 bases and J by 4 bases, and 11 bases separated the two germline ends. Germline CDR1 is SQVTM and CDR2 is ANQGSEA. Collection occurred without any documented infections or immune events in donors. Sequencing was done on a sample of blood. The chain recombines TRBV29-1 with TRBJ1-5; D is unclear. The receptor's source is a person aged 18-70 years in good health. The CDR3 nucleotides are TGCAGCGTTGGGGCAGGCTATAATCAGCCCCAGCATTTT. It is translated as CSVGAGYNQPQHF.